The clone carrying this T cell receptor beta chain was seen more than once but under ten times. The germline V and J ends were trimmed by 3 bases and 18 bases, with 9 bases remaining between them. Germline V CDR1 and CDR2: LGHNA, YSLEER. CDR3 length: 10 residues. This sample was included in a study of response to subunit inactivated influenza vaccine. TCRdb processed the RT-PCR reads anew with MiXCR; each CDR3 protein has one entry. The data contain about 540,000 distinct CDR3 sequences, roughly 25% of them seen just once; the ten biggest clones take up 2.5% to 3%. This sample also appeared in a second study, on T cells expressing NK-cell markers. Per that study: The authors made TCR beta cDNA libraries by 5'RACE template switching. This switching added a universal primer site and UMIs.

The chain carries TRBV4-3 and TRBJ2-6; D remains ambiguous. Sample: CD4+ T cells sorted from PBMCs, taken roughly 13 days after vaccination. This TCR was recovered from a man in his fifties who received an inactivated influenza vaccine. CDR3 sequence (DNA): TGCGCCAGCAGCCAGAAGAGGCGGACTTTC. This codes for CASSQKRRTF.